A selection of T cell receptor beta chains follows, all from one sample in a study of T cell repertoires in cytomegalovirus infection. TCRdb reanalysed the reads using MiXCR and keeps one entry per CDR3 protein. The sample consists of 300,000 to 400,000 distinct CDR3 sequences, roughly 18% of them appearing once. The sequenced sample consisted of PBMCs. The receptors come from a human donor in good health (CMV status not recorded). Some clones in this sample may be carry-over from other donors' samples. CDR3s include the opening cysteine and the closing phenylalanine or tryptophan. A D gene is named only where the DNA matches it firmly. Clone size is shown for a subset of rows, as once, few, many or a class of expanded clone.

>NA|TRBJ2-3|NA|TRBV10-3
CATVRGESTDTQYF
TGTGCCACCGTAAGGGGGGAGAGCACAGATACGCAGTATTTT
>NA|TRBJ1-2|NA|TRBV19
CASTQTGANYGYTF
TGTGCCAGTACCCAGACCGGGGCTAACTATGGCTACACCTTC
>TRBD1|TRBJ1-6|NA|TRBV6-5
CASRPNRGLAPLHF
TGTGCCAGCAGGCCAAACAGGGGGCTGGCACCCCTCCACTTT
>NA|TRBJ1-1|NA|TRBV19
CASSSRGSPNTEAFF
TGTGCCAGTAGTAGCCGGGGCTCACCGAACACTGAAGCTTTCTTT
>TRBD2|TRBJ2-7|many|TRBV27
CASSRISGRPNDEQYF
TGTGCCAGCAGCCGAATCAGCGGGAGACCTAACGACGAGCAGTACTTC
>TRBD2|TRBJ2-1|few|TRBV7-6
CASSDGERGRVEQFF
TGTGCCAGCAGCGACGGGGAGCGGGGGAGGGTTGAGCAGTTCTTC
>NA|TRBJ2-5|NA|TRBV20-1
CSASWTVVETQYF
TGCAGTGCTAGCTGGACAGTCGTAGAGACCCAGTACTTC
>NA|TRBJ1-1|few|TRBV7-8
CASSLVRAVTNEAFF
TGTGCCAGCAGCTTAGTTAGGGCGGTGACGAATGAAGCTTTCTTT
>NA|TRBJ2-7|NA|TRBV27
CASRGSDPYEQYF
TGTGCCAGCAGGGGTAGCGATCCCTACGAGCAGTACTTC
>TRBD2|TRBJ2-3|many|TRBV7-2
CASSPAGGGDTQYF
TGTGCCAGCAGCCCCGCCGGCGGGGGGGATACGCAGTATTTT
>TRBD2|TRBJ2-1|few|TRBV20-1
CSASVSGGVYNEQFF
TGCAGTGCTAGCGTTTCCGGGGGGGTATACAATGAGCAGTTTTTC